This T cell receptor (beta chain) originates from a study of OX40 agonist ivuxolimab in advanced cancers. CDR3 length equals 16 residues. The trim removed 3 bases at V and 4 bases at J, leaving 8 bases unmatched. The germline V gene has CDR1 SNHLY and CDR2 FYNNEI. Sequencing used immunoSEQ multiplex PCR; TCRdb keeps in-frame clones, though not all of them. The sample holds under 85,000 clones, about 93% seen once. Sequencing was performed on CD4+ or CD8+ T cells sorted from blood, taken in a trial of the OX40 agonist ivuxolimab. V usage is TRBV2 and J usage is TRBJ2-3; 9 bases fit TRBD1. The receptor's source is an adult with an advanced solid tumor such as melanoma, head and neck, liver or kidney cancer. Here the CDR3 reads CASSDGGDRDADTQYF. CDR3 DNA: TGTGCCAGCAGTGATGGGGGGGACAGGGACGCAGATACGCAGTATTTT.